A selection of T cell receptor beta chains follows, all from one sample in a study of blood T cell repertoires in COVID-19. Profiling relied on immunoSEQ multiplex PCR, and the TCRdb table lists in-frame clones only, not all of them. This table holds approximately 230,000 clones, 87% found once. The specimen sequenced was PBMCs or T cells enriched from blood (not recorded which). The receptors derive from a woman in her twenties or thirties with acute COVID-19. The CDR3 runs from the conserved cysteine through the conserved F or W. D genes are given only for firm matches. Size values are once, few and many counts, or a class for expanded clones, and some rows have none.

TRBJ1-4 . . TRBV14 TGTGCCAGCAGCCACGGCCGAGGACTGTTTTTT CASSHGRGLFF
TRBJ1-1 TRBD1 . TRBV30 TGTGCCTGGAGTGCCATAGCAGGGGGAACTGAAGCTTTCTTT CAWSAIAGGTEAFF
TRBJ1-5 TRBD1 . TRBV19 TGTGCCAGTAGTGTTGACAGGGGGCAGCCCCAGCATTTT CASSVDRGQPQHF
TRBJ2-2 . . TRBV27 TGTGCCAGCAGTTTAGGTGCGTTGGCAGGCGGGGAGCTGTTTTTT CASSLGALAGGELFF
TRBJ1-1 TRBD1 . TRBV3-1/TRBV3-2 TGTGCCAGCAGCCAAGCAAGGTGGGACAGGGTTTTAGGGACTGAAGCTTTCTTT CASSQARWDRVLGTEAFF
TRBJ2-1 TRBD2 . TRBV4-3 TGCGCCAGCAGCCAAGCACTAGCGGGTTTCTACAATGAGCAGTTCTTC CASSQALAGFYNEQFF
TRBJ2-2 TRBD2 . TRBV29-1 TGCAGCGTTAACCCTAGCGGGGGCGCGAACACCGGGGAGCTGTTTTTT CSVNPSGGANTGELFF
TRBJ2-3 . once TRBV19 TGTGCCAGTACCCCAATCGGCCAGGGCCCCCAGGATACGCAGTATTTT CASTPIGQGPQDTQYF
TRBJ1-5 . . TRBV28 TGTGCCAGCAGCCCCAGGGTAAGCAATCAGCCCCAGCATTTT CASSPRVSNQPQHF
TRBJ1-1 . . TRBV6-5 TGTGCCAGCAGGCAGGGTGGACCCTCCTCGGCTTTCTTT CASRQGGPSSAFF
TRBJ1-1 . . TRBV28 TGTGCCAGCAGTTTCCGGGGAGGGGGCACTGAAGCTTTCTTT CASSFRGGGTEAFF
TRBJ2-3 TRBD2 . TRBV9 TGTGCCAGCAGCTCCACTGAGCGGGGGCCTTCAGATACGCAGTATTTT CASSSTERGPSDTQYF
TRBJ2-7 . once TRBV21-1 TGTGCCAGCAGCAAAAGGCCCCGGGAAAGCCTCTCCTACGAGCAGTACTTC CASSKRPRESLSYEQYF
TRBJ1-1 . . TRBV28 TGTGCCAGCAGTTTATCATCTACGAACACTGAAGCTTTCTTT CASSLSSTNTEAFF
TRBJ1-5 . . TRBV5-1 TGCGCCAGCAGCTCAGGGCAGGGTAATCAGCCCCAGCATTTT CASSSGQGNQPQHF
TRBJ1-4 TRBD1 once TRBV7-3 TGTGCCAGCAGCGCGACAGGGTTGGGCAATGAAAAACTGTTTTTT CASSATGLGNEKLFF